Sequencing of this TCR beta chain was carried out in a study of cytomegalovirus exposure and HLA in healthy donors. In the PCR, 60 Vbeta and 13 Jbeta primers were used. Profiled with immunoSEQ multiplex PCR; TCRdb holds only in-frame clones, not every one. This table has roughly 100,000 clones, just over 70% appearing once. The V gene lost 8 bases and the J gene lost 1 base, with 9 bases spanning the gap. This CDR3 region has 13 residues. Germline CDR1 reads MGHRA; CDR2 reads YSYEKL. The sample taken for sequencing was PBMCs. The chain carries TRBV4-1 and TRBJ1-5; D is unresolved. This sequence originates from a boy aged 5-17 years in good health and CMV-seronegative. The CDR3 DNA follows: TGCGCCAGCGGCGGGGTAAGCAATCAGCCCCAGCATTTT. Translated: CASGGVSNQPQHF.